The rows below give T cell receptor beta chains drawn from one sample of a study. Each CDR3 protein gets one entry after TCRdb re-called the 5' RACE reads with MiXCR. Of about 64,000 distinct CDR3 sequences in the sample, less than 25% were seen once. The sequencing input was memory CD4+ T cells sorted from a lymph node. The receptors were gathered from a female donor with breast cancer. CDR3s include the opening cysteine and the closing phenylalanine or tryptophan.

TRBV5-1,TRBJ2-5,CASRSGNYRYQETQYF
TRBV7-2,TRBJ2-1,CASSLGGEGQFF
TRBV4-3,TRBJ1-1,CASSQGGVAFF
TRBV6-6,TRBJ2-1,CASKRLAGENNEQFF
TRBV4-2,TRBJ1-1,CASSQVAVNTEAFF
TRBV29-1,TRBJ1-5,CSTLDSSNQPRHF
TRBV6-1,TRBJ1-5,CASSTRQGNNQPQHF
TRBV15,TRBJ1-2,CATSSSATVRSYTF
TRBV7-2,TRBJ2-5,CASSYFGGAETQYF
TRBV5-1,TRBJ1-2,CASSPDSPNYGYTF
TRBV4-1,TRBJ2-1,CASRVVGRRGSYNEQFF
TRBV10-2,TRBJ1-5,CASTPRQSQPQHF
TRBV7-2,TRBJ1-1,CASSPDRATEAFF
TRBV7-9,TRBJ2-7,CASSPPLRVRSSYEQYF
TRBV7-2,TRBJ2-1,CASSLVGGASYNEQFF
TRBV10-3,TRBJ2-3,CAISADRSADTQYF
TRBV7-9,TRBJ2-3,CASSLAWDRVADTQYF
TRBV25-1,TRBJ1-1,CASSEDPSGRAFF
TRBV12-3/TRBV12-4,TRBJ1-2,CASSPMGRDGYGYTF
TRBV7-9,TRBJ2-3,CASSEGGTSGFTDTQYF
TRBV6-2/TRBV6-3,TRBJ1-3,CVSSSGQASGNTIYF
TRBV7-8,TRBJ1-6,CASSQLDRANSPLHF